This T cell receptor (beta chain) emerged from a study of blood T cells in healthy people across ages. The CDR3 contains 14 residues. V dropped 3 bases and J dropped 2; count of bases not matched to a gene: 4. CDR1 and CDR2 from the germline V gene are SGHRS and YFSETQ. Combining a sample-barcoded 5' primer with a J-beta primer mix, a second PCR ran for roughly 7 to 12 cycles. A template-switch adaptor with 12 random nucleotides tagged each cDNA molecule. TCRdb recomputed calls from the 5' RACE reads with MiXCR, one row per CDR3 protein. Among over a million distinct CDR3 sequences listed, 35% to 45% were seen once.

V usage is TRBV5-1 and J usage is TRBJ1-2; 7 nucleotides align to TRBD1. The sample taken for sequencing was blood. The TCR was taken from a woman aged 18-29 years in good health. In nucleotides, the CDR3 is TGCGCCAGCAGCTCGCAGGGACAGAACTATGGCTACACCTTC. Translated, it gives CASSSQGQNYGYTF.